This T cell receptor (beta chain) was found in a study of beta chain features in type 1 diabetes. The wider study: Summed over all samples, the examined sorted cells came to 95 million to 120 million. Study outcomes and limitations: More deletions and fewer insertions at VDJ junctions were seen in type 1 diabetes patients.

This clone was found a few times. The target antigen is unknown. This CDR3 spans 15 amino acids. Per germline, CDR1 GTSNPN and CDR2 SVGIG (reference sequence). Germline trimming cut 0 bases from V and 4 bases from J; bases unmatched to any gene: 8. Sequenced material consisted of expressed TCRB transcripts (all of the isolated RNA was reverse transcribed). Profiled with immunoSEQ multiplex PCR; TCRdb holds only in-frame clones, not every one. The table has about 410,000 clones, roughly 14% seen once. CD4+ cells of the naive, central memory, regulatory and stem cell-like memory types were sorted via CD45RO/CCR7/CD25/CD127/CD95/CD27. Populations isolated by sorting all had purity greater than 95%.

The sequenced sample consisted of naive CD4+ T cells from blood. This TCR was sampled from a man aged 25 to 45 in good health. The chain recombines TRBV30 with TRBJ1-1, with 7 bases that match TRBD1. For the CDR3, the DNA is TGTGCCTGGAGTGTACCCACAGGGGTTATCACTGAAGCTTTCTTT. It yields the protein CAWSVPTGVITEAFF. Complete variable domain (other parts from reference TRBV30 and TRBJ1-1): SQTIHQWPATLVQPVGSPLSLECTVEGTSNPNLYWYRQAAGRGLQLLFYSVGIGQISSEVPQNLSASRPQDRQFILSSKKLLLSDSGFYLCAWSVPTGVITEAFFGQGTRLTVV.